Listed below are T cell receptor beta chains from one sample, sequenced in a study of T cell responses to AZD1222 COVID-19 vaccine. The table came from immunoSEQ multiplex PCR; TCRdb's copy has only in-frame clones and leaves some out. Here the sample spans around 200,000 clones, about 90% being singletons. The sample in question was peripheral blood, obtained on day 0 of AZD1222 vaccination. The receptors originated from an adult in good health. Each CDR3 is given with its conserved first and last residue. Fields, in order: CDR3 length, clone size, J gene, V gene, D gene, CDR3 DNA, CDR3 protein. D genes are given only for firm matches. Not every row has a clone size; where given, it reads once, few, many or a size class.

length: 12
size: once
J: TRBJ1-5
V: TRBV30
D: -
DNA: TGTGCCTGGAGTCGGGGGGGTCAGCCCCAGCATTTT
CDR3: CAWSRGGQPQHF

length: 13
size: once
J: TRBJ1-1
V: TRBV6-5
D: -
DNA: TGTGCCAGCACCATCGATGGACGGGCTGAAGCTTTCTTT
CDR3: CASTIDGRAEAFF

length: 15
size: -
J: TRBJ2-1
V: TRBV5-5
D: -
DNA: TGTGCCAGCAGCTCGGACACCCCGGGGTTGTATGAGCAGTTCTTC
CDR3: CASSSDTPGLYEQFF

length: 14
size: -
J: TRBJ2-5
V: TRBV5-1
D: -
DNA: TGCGCCAGCAGCTTGGCGTTGGAACAAGAGACCCAGTACTTC
CDR3: CASSLALEQETQYF

length: 14
size: -
J: TRBJ1-6
V: TRBV6-5
D: TRBD1
DNA: TGTGCCAGCAGCCTGACAGGGAGGCATTCACCCCTCCACTTT
CDR3: CASSLTGRHSPLHF

length: 13
size: -
J: TRBJ2-7
V: TRBV12-3/TRBV12-4
D: -
DNA: TGTGCCAGCAGTCCCGGACTTGGGGTGGAGCAGTACTTC
CDR3: CASSPGLGVEQYF

length: 15
size: -
J: TRBJ2-5
V: TRBV19
D: -
DNA: TGTGCCAGTAGTGCGTCACAGGTTCTGGGGGAGACCCAGTACTTC
CDR3: CASSASQVLGETQYF

length: 12
size: -
J: TRBJ1-1
V: TRBV10-3
D: -
DNA: TGTGCCATCAGTGAAAGGACAGCTGAAGCTTTCTTT
CDR3: CAISERTAEAFF

length: 14
size: -
J: TRBJ1-5
V: TRBV19
D: -
DNA: TGTGCCAGTAGTAGTAAAAATAGCAATCAGCCCCAGCATTTT
CDR3: CASSSKNSNQPQHF

length: 13
size: -
J: TRBJ2-1
V: TRBV10-3
D: TRBD1
DNA: TGTGCCATCGCGGACAGGGGAGACAATGAGCAGTTCTTC
CDR3: CAIADRGDNEQFF

length: 13
size: once
J: TRBJ2-5
V: TRBV7-8
D: -
DNA: TGTGCCAGCGCTTTTGGCGGGGAAGAGACCCAGTACTTC
CDR3: CASAFGGEETQYF